This record concerns one TCR beta chain sequence. The antigen remains unidentified. Germline values: CDR1 SGHVS, CDR2 FNYEAQ. Deletions cut 5 bases from V and 6 bases from J, with 17 bases between. The CDR3 extends over 15 amino acids. The sample originates from a study of response to subunit inactivated influenza vaccine. TCRdb reanalysed the RT-PCR reads using MiXCR and keeps one entry per CDR3 protein. The table includes 300,000 to 350,000 distinct CDR3 sequences, about a fifth detected once. Study-level findings and limits: New T cells are recruited in small numbers by each seasonal influenza vaccination, according to the authors' suggestion.

The clonotype comes from a man between 50 and 75 years old who received an inactivated influenza vaccine. The chain recombines TRBV7-6 with TRBJ2-1, with a possible D match to TRBD2 (6 bases). Sequencing used PBMCs from blood, obtained less than 22 months after vaccination. The CDR3 region is CASSPAGSPGNEQFF. The CDR3, as DNA: TGTGCCAGCAGCCCAGCCGGGAGCCCAGGCAATGAGCAGTTCTTC. Using reference TRBV7-6 and TRBJ2-1 for the parts outside the CDR3, the full variable domain is GAGVSQSPRYKVTKRGQDVALRCDPISGHVSLYWYRQALGQGPEFLTYFNYEAQQDKSGLPNDRFSAERPEGSISTLTIQRTEQRDSAMYRCASSPAGSPGNEQFFGPGTRLTVL.